The T cell receptor (beta chain) under discussion was sequenced for a study of T cells in narcolepsy. Repertoires were generated with immunoSEQ multiplex PCR, while TCRdb's copy carries only in-frame clones and drops some. The repertoire holds fewer than 35,000 clones, with more than 80% as singletons. Points on this clone: Its antigen is not known.

Germline values: CDR1 SGHTA, CDR2 FQGNSA. The V segment lost 7 bases and the J segment 2 bases; nucleotides outside the gene matches: 10. The CDR3 runs 16 residues. Study-level findings and limits: Healthy controls reportedly lacked the autoreactive clonotypes serially found in patients' blood.

The chain recombines TRBV7-2 with TRBJ2-1; 8 bases fit TRBD1. Sequencing input: CD45RA- memory CD4+ T cells from PBMCs. The source is a human donor with narcolepsy. The chain's CDR3 is CASTLDETGAYNEQFF. The CDR3 DNA sequence: TGTGCCAGCACCTTGGACGAGACAGGGGCCTACAATGAGCAGTTCTTC.